This T cell receptor (beta chain) derives from a study of cytomegalovirus exposure and HLA in healthy donors (dated by TCRdb to about 2017). Some background on the complete study: According to an earlier analysis of 550 to 700 of the donors, about 179 million T cells yielded 90 million to 140 million unique TCR beta sequences and approximately 300 Gb of sequence data. A separate validation cohort of 100 to 150 different subjects was used in addition to the roughly 640-subject first cohort. All discovery cohort repertoires had been generated using a single sequencing platform. A later genetic analysis took genome-wide SNP genotypes for about three fifths of the 666 donors and used that subset as a discovery cohort. Donor age, sex, ethnicity and CMV serostatus were compiled alongside the repertoire data. Of the roughly 400 genotyped donors, approximately 82% fell in the genetic ancestry cluster associated with self-reported Caucasian donors. Several DR-DQ haplotypes were treated as single units for association and clustering because of strong linkage in the cohort. The T cell repertoires of under 700 subjects were profiled by immunosequencing and related to cytomegalovirus serostatus. To predict cytomegalovirus infection status, the study combined high-throughput TCR immunosequencing, statistical association of individual TCRs with disease status, and machine learning. In a later analysis, previously published TCR beta repertoires from more than 500 donors were re-analyzed and high-resolution HLA genotyping was added so that TCR occurrence patterns could be studied. Typing coverage varied by locus: about 620-640 donors for A, B, C, DRB1 and DQB1; approximately 560 for DQA1; over 600 for DPA1; around 490 for DPB1. Approximately 300 gigabases of sequencing data and tens of millions of unique TCR sequences made up an early release that covered about 640 HLA-typed donors. HLA typing covered class I and class II loci at four-digit resolution. Among under 450 genotyped donors of the cohort, an average of around 240,000 unique TCR beta nucleotide sequences were sequenced per donor, roughly 18% of them non-productive. The aim of the study was to test whether cataloging public T cell receptors could identify signatures of past pathogen exposure. The later analysis used no new phenotypic data to find candidate immune exposures, relying instead on TCR beta sequences and their occurrence across donors. An earlier analysis of 587 of the donors used high-throughput TCR beta sequencing to judge whether each TCR beta V gene segment behaved as functional or pseudogenic.

The cohort consisted of 650 to 850 healthy bone marrow donors. Cohort members were all nominally healthy when sampled, although unrecorded immune exposures were likely present. The donor was CMV seronegative and was included in the group of a few hundred seronegative cohort members. Every donor gave a peripheral blood sample, and the peripheral blood mononuclear cells from that sample were used for TCR beta sequencing. The Qiagen DNeasy Blood Extraction Kit was used to extract genomic DNA from the blood cell samples. Beyond this particular receptor, the publication reports: A later genetic analysis associated a missense DCLRE1C variant with V-gene and J-gene trimming of TCR beta chains, and an independent cohort replicated the association. Because counts were too low, about 18 rarely observed V segments, including chromosome 9 orphons, were excluded from the earlier analysis of several hundred of the donors. Immune exposure information for the cohort was limited to CMV serostatus. A later analysis associated 15,000 to 20,000 TCR beta sequences with specific HLA alleles at a false discovery rate of 0.05. A later analysis reported that several top co-occurrence clusters appeared linked to parvovirus B19, influenza, CMV and Epstein-Barr virus. In this cohort, only TCR beta chains were sequenced, and detectable features were limited by the absence of alpha or paired-chain data. A cluster of highly shared sequence variants was judged likely to be a technical artifact of the sequencing pipeline. Most TCR sequences were observed very rarely across donors, whereas some public TCRs were present in many individuals. Presence/absence analyses assumed roughly uniform sequencing depth across donors, an assumption that may not hold. Some IMGT-functional V segments, including TRBV6-2 and TRBV6-3, could not be distinguished by the 87-base-pair reads and were therefore excluded. A later analysis found that HLA-associated TCR beta chains were more clonally expanded and had lower generation probabilities than equally common non-associated chains. Most CMV-associated TCR beta chains appeared to be HLA-restricted in a later analysis, and the HLA associations seemed to be driven largely by CMV exposure. A total of 150 to 200 TCR beta chains were listed by the study as associated with cytomegalovirus. In vitro tests confirmed that a few of the cytomegalovirus-associated TCR beta chains recognize cytomegalovirus antigens. A further reported finding was that TCR beta sequences accurately predicted the HLA-A and HLA-B alleles for most subjects in the first cohort. In a later genetic analysis, fewer N-insertions in productive TCRs were reported among donors in an Asian-associated ancestry cluster than the approximately 630-donor mean. In an earlier analysis of some 640 of the donors, most TCR beta V segments were observed in productive rearrangements about 87% or about 30% of the time, broadly matching IMGT annotations. The authors suggested that the approach could potentially be extended to other disease states and immunological phenotypes. Because some donors lacked HLA typing at each locus, the association tests relied only on the typed subset. The classifier was reported to diagnose cytomegalovirus status with high specificity and sensitivity in both the original and validation cohorts. Strong co-occurrence of HLA alleles, especially DR and DQ, made assigning TCR associations to individual alleles difficult. A later analysis found that TCR association rates varied across HLA loci, with DRB1 alleles showing the most associated TCRs and HLA-C alleles the fewest. Correlated functional status among segregating V segments might reflect linkage disequilibrium, but an unknown experimental factor could not be ruled out.

The method was the immunoSEQ multiplex PCR assay. A mixture of 60 forward primers for TCR Vbeta segments and 13 reverse primers for TCR Jbeta segments was used in the multiplex PCR. Amplification of the CDR3 region of rearranged TCR beta genes was performed with a multiplex PCR assay on genomic DNA. Amplified TCR beta libraries were sequenced as 87-base-pair reads on the Illumina HiSeq System. In the authors' own workflow: In a later analysis, tens of millions of unique TCR beta chains were counted across the roughly 670 repertoires, and around 10 million of these chains were shared by at least two donors. A nearest-neighbor algorithm error-corrected the raw reads and collapsed the reads into unique sequences, merging closely related sequences to remove PCR and sequencing errors. V, D and J gene segments were assigned by aligning CDR3 sequences to IMGT reference sequences. For a sequence to be retained, a match of at least six nucleotides to both a V gene segment and a J gene segment was required. Rearrangements were called productive when the CDR3 lacked stop codons and stayed in frame with V and J; all others were non-productive. Following IMGT convention, CDR3 was defined as the stretch from the second conserved V-encoded cysteine to the conserved J-encoded phenylalanine. In an earlier analysis of more than 550 of the donors, sequences lacking an unambiguous match to a single V gene segment were excluded. In an earlier analysis of around 600 of the donors, V segments were called functional above 56.7% productive rearrangements and were called segregating when the between-donor standard deviation exceeded 5%. To diagnose cytomegalovirus status from the catalog of TCR beta chain sequences, a statistical classification framework was built. In a later analysis, TCR nucleotide sequences were compared against IMGT/GENE-DB human TR gene sequences so that V and J genes could be assigned. A later analysis assigned CDR3 sequences and most-parsimonious VDJ recombination scenarios with the TCRdist pipeline. In a later analysis, every TCR beta chain was defined by the combination of its CDR3 amino acid sequence and its V-gene family, and reads without a unique V-gene family were dropped. In a later analysis, 550 to 650 highly shared, low-generation-probability nucleotide sequences were removed to address suspected cross-contamination and a sequencing artifact. In a later analysis, a clonal expansion index was calculated for each public chain from normalized within-repertoire ranks of inferred template counts. Generation probabilities in a later analysis came from a VDJ recombination model fitted to out-of-frame rearrangements, and those results were checked against IGoR. Hypergeometric tests were used in a later analysis to score TCR-TCR, TCR-HLA and TCR-CMV co-occurrence, with a repertoire-size bias correction applied to the TCR pairs. False discovery rates were estimated in a later analysis by permuting HLA or CMV assignments 20 times. In a later analysis, co-occurring TCRs were grouped using DBSCAN, and TCRdist sequence similarity was added for clustering within HLA-allele-positive subsets. Repertoires with fewer than 30,000 or more than 120,000 public chains were left out of co-occurrence clustering, as were five repertoires with anomalous nucleotide sharing. Not all clones reach the TCRdb copy of this immuneACCESS table, which keeps in-frame sequences only. Checked studies attribute under half of the gap to unresolved V genes and leave the rest unexplained. V and J calls and clone size are as listed in that table; D and trimming were resolved from the DNA. For this sample the table gives around 130,000 clones, of which about 85% were detected only once. Approximately 1.7% of the sample lies in the top ten.

From the cysteine through the phenylalanine, the CDR3 covers 15 amino acids. Of all the DNA, just the CDR3 is kept, 45 bases in frame from base 1. CDR1 and CDR2 are drawn from the germline V gene: SGDLS, YYNGEE. The V end loses 0 bases and the J end loses 0 bases, and a stretch of 8 bases separates them. With respect to this clone: It has no known antigen specificity. No much larger clone exists at a distance of one base, and base qualities are not known.

The sample comprised PBMCs. The rearranged chain carries TRBV9 and TRBJ2-3; the D gene lacks a confident call. The clonotype was recovered from a boy younger than 18 in good health and CMV-seronegative. The CDR3 reads as follows: CASSVGSTSTDTQYF. DNA sequence: TGTGCCAGCAGCGTAGGTTCGACTAGCACAGATACGCAGTATTTT.